This TCR beta chain appears in the sequencing data of a study of T cells after yellow fever vaccination. General study results and limits: Peaking faster, on day 5 versus 15, the secondary response was nonetheless weaker.

This clonotype has just a few counts. Its specificity is not known. Germline-derived CDR1 and CDR2 are SGHRS and YFSETQ. This CDR3 has 17 residues. V lost 0 bases to trimming and J lost 3 bases, with 19 bases between them. TCRdb processed the 5' RACE reads anew with MiXCR; each CDR3 protein has one entry. The table includes 510,000 or so distinct CDR3 sequences, roughly 19% detected once. The gene calls are TRBV5-1 and TRBJ2-7, with D possibly being TRBD1 (5 bases). This clonotype was sampled from a young man who received the YFV17D yellow fever vaccine. Sequencing was performed on PBMCs, taken 15 days after the yellow fever booster vaccination. The CDR3 region has the DNA TGCGCCAGCAGCTTGGTCAGGGATGCGCTTGGGCGCTACGAGCAGTACTTC. Its protein is CASSLVRDALGRYEQYF.